Here is one T cell receptor (beta chain) with its context. The germline CDR1 and CDR2 sequences are MGHDK and SYGVNS. The ends were cut back, 6 bases at V and 4 bases at J, with 11 bases in the middle. The CDR3 totals 13 residues. The sample originates from a study of blood T cell repertoires in COVID-19. Overall study context: Samples came from the United States, Italy and Spain, spanning acute and convalescent COVID-19. Sources were T cells, B-cell-depleted T cells, or PBMCs; the material itself was cDNA or gDNA.

Authors' analysis steps: The assay estimated nucleated cells by amplifying reference gene primers. The table came from immunoSEQ multiplex PCR; TCRdb's copy has only in-frame clones and leaves some out. V and J calls and clone size follow that table, whereas D and trimming were derived from the DNA. The repertoire holds 85,000 to 120,000 clones, roughly 80% seen once, with more than 13% in the top ten. The material sequenced was peripheral blood. The rearrangement joins TRBV25-1 to TRBJ2-3, with a weak D call TRBD2 (5 bases). The sequence was obtained from a woman in her fifties or sixties with acute or convalescent COVID-19. As DNA, the CDR3 is TGTGCCAGCAGGACTACGGTCTCAGATACGCAGTATTTT. This sequence encodes CASRTTVSDTQYF. The complete variable domain, with remaining parts taken from reference TRBV25-1 and TRBJ2-3, reads EADIYQTPRYLVIGTGKKITLECSQTMGHDKMYWYQQDPGMELHLIHYSYGVNSTEKGDLSSESTVSRIRTEHFPLTLESARPSHTSQYLCASRTTVSDTQYFGPGTRLTVL.